Below are 10 T cell receptor beta chains sequenced from a single sample in a study of OX40 agonist ivuxolimab in advanced cancers. Produced via immunoSEQ multiplex PCR; TCRdb's table is partial and in-frame only. The data hold under 100,000 clones, with 80% to 90% observed a single time. This specimen consisted of CD4+ or CD8+ T cells sorted from blood, obtained in a trial of the OX40 agonist ivuxolimab. These receptors originate from an adult with an advanced solid tumor such as melanoma, head and neck, liver or kidney cancer.

Only one count was recorded for this clone. CDR3 sequence (DNA): TGTGCCAGCAGCTTAGCGCAAGGGGGCATAGATACGCAGTATTTT. Amino acids: CASSLAQGGIDTQYF. The V and J genes are TRBV7-2 and TRBJ2-3; 7 bases are a match to TRBD1. Trimming at V came to 0 bases and at J to 5 bases, leaving 5 bases not matched to a gene. The CDR3 sequence is 15 residues long. Germline CDR1 is SGHTA and CDR2 is FQGNSA.

This CDR3 reads CASSQAGRYGYTF. CDR3 DNA sequence: TGCGCCAGCAGCCAGGCAGGGCGCTATGGCTACACCTTC. The chain couples TRBV4-3 to TRBJ1-2; a weak D match, TRBD1 (5 bases). Germline V gene sequence: CDR1 LGHNA, CDR2 YSLEER. V lost 3 bases, J lost 4 bases, and 9 bases lay in between. The CDR3 spans 13 residues.

The CDR3 coding sequence is TGTGCCAGCATAAAAGACAGGGTCATGAACACTGAAGCTTTCTTT. It translates to CASIKDRVMNTEAFF. V gene TRBV6-6 combines with J gene TRBJ1-1; 7 positions agree with TRBD1. The V gene's germline CDR1 is MNHNY and CDR2 SVGAGI (reference sequence). This CDR3 is built from 15 residues. Losses at the gene ends were 7 bases for V and 0 bases for J; bases not matched to a gene: 8.

The V gene is TRBV6-5, the J gene TRBJ1-5; D is perhaps TRBD1 (5 bases). The germline gives CDR1 MNHEY, CDR2 SVGAGI. V dropped 0 bases and J dropped 2 bases, with 11 bases sitting between them. The CDR3 spans 16 residues. In DNA, the CDR3 is TGTGCCAGCAGTTACTCGTCGCGGGGCGGCAATCAGCCCCAGCATTTT. Amino acids: CASSYSSRGGNQPQHF.

The chain couples TRBV5-6 to TRBJ1-1, with D possibly matching TRBD1 (5 bases). Germline loops: CDR1 SGHDT, CDR2 YYEEEE. CDR3 length equals 15 residues. The ends were cut back, 5 bases at V and 0 bases at J, with 14 bases in the middle. CDR3 amino acids: CASSFTPGLNTEAFF. CDR3 nucleotides: TGTGCCAGCAGTTTTACACCGGGGCTGAACACTGAAGCTTTCTTT.

The chain recombines TRBV5-1 with TRBJ2-1; 12 bases map to TRBD2. CDR1 is SGHRS and CDR2 is YFSETQ in the germline V gene. Unmatched junction bases numbered 4, after V lost 2 bases and J lost 4 bases. The CDR3 runs 16 residues. DNA for the CDR3: TGCGCCAGCAGCTTTACTAGCGGGGGGACTTACAATGAGCAGTTCTTC. Amino acid sequence: CASSFTSGGTYNEQFF.

The gene calls are TRBV9 and TRBJ1-6; D gene unclear. Germline assignment: CDR1 SGDLS and CDR2 YYNGEE. The CDR3 is 15 amino acids. V lost 2 bases, J lost 2 bases, and 8 bases lay in between. This chain's CDR3 is CASSVDGTYNSPLHF. CDR3 coding DNA: TGTGCCAGCAGCGTTGACGGAACCTATAATTCACCCCTCCACTTT.

The chain has TRBV7-6 and TRBJ1-4; a possible D gene is TRBD1 (5 bases). The CDR3 runs to 14 residues. CDR1 SGHVS and CDR2 FNYEAQ come from the germline V gene. Trimming pared 0 bases from V and 3 bases from J, leaving 5 bases between. The CDR3 coding sequence is TGTGCCAGCAGCTTAGCAGGGGCTAATGAAAAACTGTTTTTT. Protein: CASSLAGANEKLFF.

The chain employs TRBV5-4 and TRBJ2-7; weak D call: TRBD2 (5 bases). Germline values: CDR1 SGHNT, CDR2 YYREEE (reference sequence). This CDR3 has 15 residues. The germline V and J ends were trimmed by 2 bases and 6 bases, with 18 bases remaining between them. The CDR3 DNA is TGTGCCAGCAGCTTTAGAGGAGGAGATGGGAGCGAGCAGTACTTC. Its translation: CASSFRGGDGSEQYF.

This clone was seen once. The chain combines TRBV29-1 with TRBJ2-3, with TRBD2 matching over 10 bases. The trim removed 8 bases at V and 5 bases at J, leaving 1 base unmatched. CDR3 length: 11 amino acids. Germline assignment: CDR1 SQVTM and CDR2 ANQGSEA. CDR3 in DNA: TGCAGCCTAGCGGGAGAAGATACGCAGTATTTT. As protein: CSLAGEDTQYF.